This entry features one T cell receptor (beta chain) sequence. The antigen remains undetermined. This entry comes from a study of shared clonotypes between healthy human individuals. Whole-study results and caveats: In contrast to clonotypes shared by all four donors, non-shared clonotypes had lower generation probabilities. Generally, naive subsets (rather than memory subsets) showed larger estimated richness.

The CDR3 loop spans 13 amino acids. Per the germline V gene, CDR1 is SGHVS and CDR2 is FNYEAQ. V was cut by 7 bases and J by 9 bases, with 18 bases left in between. It was across several immunoSEQ plates that each subset's genomic DNA was evenly split. The repertoire was sequenced with immunoSEQ multiplex PCR; TCRdb's copy has only in-frame clones and lacks some. This sample has 2 million to 2.5 million clones, with around 92% found just once. This clonotype was obtained from a man between 18 and 29 years old in good health. Some clones in this sample may be carry-over from other donors' samples. The V gene is TRBV7-6, the J gene TRBJ2-5; D possibly corresponds to TRBD2 (6 bases). What was sequenced was naive CD4+ T cells from PBMCs. Subset denoted: CD45RA+ positively selected. CDR3 region: CASMVAAGGAQYF. CDR3 coding DNA: TGTGCCAGCATGGTGGCTGCCGGCGGGGCCCAGTACTTC.